This entry lists 20 T cell receptor beta chains sequenced from one sample in a study of blood T cell repertoires in COVID-19. The protocol was immunoSEQ multiplex PCR, while the TCRdb copy is restricted to in-frame clones and leaves out a portion. The sample gives about 190,000 clones, roughly 79% of which show up once; 17% is in the top ten. The specimen sequenced was peripheral blood. These TCRs come from a man in his fifties or sixties with active or convalescent COVID-19.

The chain joins TRBV20-1 to TRBJ2-7; D gene uncertain. The CDR3 loop spans 10 amino acids. V lost 1 base to trimming and J lost 4 bases, with 2 bases between them. The germline gives CDR1 DFQATT, CDR2 SNEGSKA (reference sequence). CDR3 amino acids: CSARAYEQYF. In nucleotides, the CDR3 is TGCAGTGCTAGAGCGTACGAGCAGTACTTC.

CDR3 nucleotides: TGTGCCAGCAGCTCCGGGACTAGCGGGAGGGCCACCTACAATGAGCAGTTCTTC. Its protein is CASSSGTSGRATYNEQFF. This chain connects TRBV5-4 to TRBJ2-1; 16 bases align to TRBD2. The CDR3 has 18 amino acids. CDR1 is SGHNT and CDR2 is YYREEE in the germline V gene (reference sequence). The J segment lost 2 bases and the V segment lost 3 bases, leaving 5 bases of the junction unmatched.

This clone was counted a few times. The chain employs TRBV28 and TRBJ1-5; 7 nucleotides line up with TRBD1. V dropped 5 bases and J dropped 7; count of bases not matched to a gene: 8. CDR3 size: 14 residues. Germline CDR1 reads MDHEN; CDR2 reads SYDVKM. CDR3 coding DNA: TGTGCCAGCAGTAAATACAGGGGTGGCCAGCCCCAGCATTTT. As protein: CASSKYRGGQPQHF.

The gene calls are TRBV11-2 and TRBJ2-2, with D maybe TRBD1 (5 bases). Trimming left V 1 base short and J 5 bases short, with 17 bases between. CDR1 and CDR2 from the germline V gene are SGHAT and FQNNGV. The CDR3 extends over 17 amino acids. CDR3 bases: TGTGCCAGCAGCTTAGGGATCACGAAGGGGTGGACCGGGGAGCTGTTTTTT. Its protein is CASSLGITKGWTGELFF.

The chain carries TRBV6-2 or TRBV6-3 and TRBJ2-3, with a possible D match to TRBD2 (5 bases). This CDR3 comprises 13 residues. The germline V gene encodes CDR1 MNHEY and CDR2 SVGEGT. Trimming stripped 2 bases from V and 5 bases from J, with 8 bases between. The CDR3 here is CASSYISGDTQYF. DNA for the CDR3: TGTGCCAGCAGTTACATAAGCGGAGATACGCAGTATTTT.

In this sample, this clone turned up once. The rearrangement links TRBV10-3 to TRBJ2-2; a possible D gene is TRBD1 (6 bases). The CDR3 length is 15 residues. The V end lost 2 bases, the J end lost 2 bases, and 9 bases lay between the germline ends. Germline CDR1 ENHRY, CDR2 SYGVKD. This CDR3 reads CAISEGGYNTGELFF. The CDR3 nucleotides read TGTGCCATCAGTGAGGGGGGCTATAACACCGGGGAGCTGTTTTTT.

CDR3 coding DNA: TGCAGCGCCACTAGCGGGAGCTCCTACAATGAGCAGTTCTTC. It encodes CSATSGSSYNEQFF. J is TRBJ2-1 and V is TRBV29-1, with TRBD2 matching 11 bases. The CDR3 consists of 14 residues. V lost 7 bases and J lost 0; bases outside the gene matches: 2. CDR1 is SQVTM, CDR2 ANQGSEA, per germline.

This chain connects TRBV18 to TRBJ2-1; D gene ambiguous. Between the trimmed V and J ends, which lost 2 bases and 5 bases, there was a span of 13 bases. CDR3 size: 15 residues. Germline CDR1 is KGHSH and CDR2 is LQKENI. CDR3 DNA sequence: TGTGCCAGCTCACCAATGCAGGCCCGAAACAATGAGCAGTTCTTC. It codes for CASSPMQARNNEQFF. The complete variable domain, with remaining parts taken from reference TRBV18 and TRBJ2-1, reads NAGVMQNPRHLVRRRGQEARLRCSPMKGHSHVYWYRQLPEEGLKFMVYLQKENIIDESGMPKERFSAEFPKEGPSILRIQQVVRGDSAAYFCASSPMQARNNEQFFGPGTRLTVL.

This sequence joins TRBV11-2 and TRBJ1-3, with TRBD1 identical over 10 bases. CDR1 and CDR2 (germline): SGHAT, FQNNGV. The CDR3 has 15 amino acids. With 4 bases clipped from V and 3 bases from J, the junction kept 3 bases outside the gene matches. The CDR3 DNA follows: TGTGCCAGCAGCTCGACAGGGGGCATTGGAAACACCATATATTTT. Protein sequence: CASSSTGGIGNTIYF.

This chain uses TRBV29-1 with TRBJ2-1, with D perhaps TRBD2 (5 bases). Trimming cost V 5 bases and J 7 bases, with 15 bases left between them. Germline assignment: CDR1 SQVTM and CDR2 ANQGSEA. This CDR3 contains 13 residues. CDR3 region: CSVYTRTGNEQFF. The CDR3 DNA follows: TGCAGCGTTTATACTAGGACCGGGAATGAGCAGTTCTTC.

The chain links TRBV7-6 to TRBJ2-2, with D unclear. The germline V and J ends were trimmed by 3 bases and 5 bases, with 7 bases remaining between them. The CDR3 is made up of 13 amino acids. Germline-derived CDR1 and CDR2 are SGHVS and FNYEAQ. The chain's CDR3 is CASSFKETGELFF. The CDR3, as DNA: TGTGCCAGCAGCTTCAAGGAGACCGGGGAGCTGTTTTTT.

Notes on this clone: A junction boundary mismatches the germline segment, possibly from a read error. This chain joins TRBV5-1 and TRBJ2-3; TRBD2 matches at 14 bases. Germline CDR1 reads SGHRS; CDR2 reads YFSETQ. The CDR3 totals 17 residues. This CDR3 is CASSLAGTSGSSDTPYF. In nucleotides, the CDR3 is TGCGCCAGCAGCTTGGCCGGGACTAGCGGGAGCTCAGATACGCCGTATTTT.

This clone has a single count. This same CDR3 is encoded by further DNA sequences in the sample. The V and J genes are TRBV7-3 and TRBJ2-2; the match to TRBD2 covers 8 bases. J lost 0 bases, V lost 3 bases, and 3 bases had no gene match. Per germline, CDR1 SGHTA and CDR2 FQGTGA. The CDR3 runs 16 residues. The CDR3 region is CASSFTGGANTGELFF. The CDR3, as DNA: TGTGCCAGCAGCTTCACGGGAGGGGCGAACACCGGGGAGCTGTTTTTT.

The chain carries TRBV2 and TRBJ1-4; D may be TRBD1 (5 bases). V was pared by 8 bases and J by 7 bases, with 14 bases between. CDR3 length: 13 residues. Germline loops: CDR1 SNHLY, CDR2 FYNNEI. The CDR3 DNA sequence: TGTGCCAGCGGGGGGGTAGAGGGTGAAAAACTGTTTTTT. It codes for CASGGVEGEKLFF.

J is TRBJ2-2 and V is TRBV14; D is possibly TRBD2 (6 bases). CDR1 and CDR2 (germline): SGHDN, FVKESK. This CDR3 is built from 14 residues. The V and J ends lost 5 bases and 3 bases respectively, with 10 bases between them. Here the CDR3 DNA reads TGTGCCAGCAGCAAAAGCGGGTACACCGGGGAGCTGTTTTTT. It encodes CASSKSGYTGELFF. The whole variable domain, remainder taken from reference TRBV14 and TRBJ2-2, is EAGVTQFPSHSVIEKGQTVTLRCDPISGHDNLYWYRRVMGKEIKFLLHFVKESKQDESGMPNNRFLAERTGGTYSTLKVQPAELEDSGVYFCASSKSGYTGELFFGEGSRLTVL.

This chain joins TRBV9 and TRBJ2-1; 8 bases agree with TRBD2. Germline lookup yields CDR1 SGDLS and CDR2 YYNGEE. V shed 7 bases, J shed 10 bases, and the junction held 13 bases outside the gene matches. The CDR3 spans 14 residues. The CDR3 protein is CASVPIFGGREQFF. Here the CDR3 DNA reads TGTGCCAGCGTTCCCATCTTCGGCGGGAGGGAGCAGTTCTTC.

This chain connects TRBV6-5 to TRBJ2-1; possibly TRBD1 for D (6 bases). The CDR3 is 14 residues long. Looked up from germline, CDR1 is MNHEY and CDR2 is SVGAGI. The V end was cut by 6 bases, the J end by 4 bases, with 13 bases between. The CDR3: CASSPTTGYNEQFF. The CDR3 DNA sequence: TGTGCCAGCAGCCCAACCACAGGGTACAATGAGCAGTTCTTC.

The chain has TRBV4-1 and TRBJ1-1; D is uncertain. Trimming shortened V by 4 bases and J by 1 base, and 13 bases separated the two germline ends. This CDR3 has 15 amino acids. Germline CDR1 MGHRA, CDR2 YSYEKL. CDR3 region: CASSRRAGRNTEAFF. Written as DNA, the CDR3 is TGCGCCAGCAGCCGTCGAGCAGGCCGGAACACTGAAGCTTTCTTT.

This chain joins TRBV5-1 and TRBJ2-1, with 13 bases fitting TRBD2. Trimming at V came to 0 bases and at J to 4 bases, leaving 10 bases not matched to a gene. This CDR3 is 19 amino acids long. Germline CDR1 SGHRS, CDR2 YFSETQ. The CDR3 DNA reads as TGCGCCAGCAGCTTGGTACGGACTAGCGGGAGTCGAGAATACAATGAGCAGTTCTTC. Its protein is CASSLVRTSGSREYNEQFF.

For the CDR3, the DNA is TGTGCCAGCCGGGAGGAGGGTTTGAGGGCCAACGTCCTGACTTTC. Amino acid sequence: CASREEGLRANVLTF. J is TRBJ2-6 and V is TRBV2, with 7 bases matching TRBD2. Per germline, CDR1 SNHLY and CDR2 FYNNEI. Trimming took 8 bases from V and 5 from J; bases not matched to a gene: 9. The CDR3 contains 15 residues.